A single sample gave rise to the 21 T cell receptor beta chains below, sequenced in a study of siplizumab effects on memory and regulatory T cells. TCRdb keeps only in-frame clones here, not all; method: immunoSEQ multiplex PCR. The sample records roughly 120,000 clones, around 90% being singletons. Sample: Tregs sorted from blood. These receptors came from a human donor in good health.

The gene calls are TRBV10-3 and TRBJ2-3; possibly TRBD1 for D (5 bases). V lost 5 bases to trimming and J lost 2 bases, with 14 bases between them. The CDR3 has 15 residues. The germline V gene has CDR1 ENHRY and CDR2 SYGVKD. The CDR3 DNA is TGTGCCATCAGTCCCGACACAGGCAACACAGATACGCAGTATTTT. Translating gives CAISPDTGNTDTQYF.

This chain uses TRBV2 with TRBJ1-1; weak D call: TRBD1 (6 bases). Trimming took 7 bases from V and 4 from J, leaving 7 bases between them. This CDR3 is built from 11 residues. CDR1 and CDR2 from the germline V gene are SNHLY and FYNNEI. DNA for the CDR3: TGTGCCAGCAAGGGGGGCACTGAAGCTTTCTTT. Its translation is CASKGGTEAFF. The variable domain in full, with the rest retrieved from reference TRBV2 and TRBJ1-1, is EPEVTQTPSHQVTQMGQEVILRCVPISNHLYFYWYRQILGQKVEFLVSFYNNEISEKSEIFDDQFSVERPDGSNFTLKIRSTKLEDSAMYFCASKGGTEAFFGQGTRLTVV.

This chain joins TRBV5-4 and TRBJ1-2, with D unclear. The CDR3 consists of 16 residues. Trimming stripped 1 base from V and 0 bases from J, with 13 bases between. Germline CDR1 reads SGHNT; CDR2 reads YYREEE (reference sequence). The CDR3 nucleotides are TGTGCCAGCAGCTTGATTAGGGCTGTAACTAACTATGGCTACACCTTC. Translation gives CASSLIRAVTNYGYTF.

V gene TRBV18 combines with J gene TRBJ1-3; D is possibly TRBD1 (5 bases). The V gene's germline CDR1 is KGHSH and CDR2 LQKENI. The V and J ends lost 3 bases and 0 bases respectively, with 6 bases between them. The CDR3 is 14 residues long. This CDR3 reads CASSPTVSGNTIYF. CDR3 DNA sequence: TGTGCCAGCTCACCGACAGTCTCTGGAAACACCATATATTTT.

This chain links TRBV12-5 with TRBJ2-1; tentatively, D is TRBD1 (6 bases). CDR3 size: 17 residues. Germline V lookup: CDR1 LGHNT, CDR2 FRNRAP. V was clipped by 6 bases and J by 4 bases, with 22 bases between them. The CDR3 spells CASGQKQGSPLYNEQFF. Here the CDR3 DNA reads TGTGCTAGTGGACAAAAACAGGGTTCCCCCTTATACAATGAGCAGTTCTTC.

The chain couples TRBV7-2 to TRBJ1-2; D is undetermined. The CDR3 spans 14 residues. Trimming pared 5 bases from V and 4 bases from J, leaving 14 bases between. CDR1 and CDR2 (germline): SGHTA, FQGNSA. DNA for the CDR3: TGTGCCAGCAGCGCAACCCGGGAGGGCTATGGCTACACCTTC. It codes for CASSATREGYGYTF. The whole variable domain, remainder taken from reference TRBV7-2 and TRBJ1-2, is GAGVSQSPSNKVTEKGKDVELRCDPISGHTALYWYRQSLGQGLEFLIYFQGNSAPDKSGLPSDRFSAERTGGSVSTLTIQRTQQEDSAVYLCASSATREGYGYTFGSGTRLTVV.

The chain employs TRBV11-2 and TRBJ2-5; the D is unclear. Trimming pared 0 bases from V and 4 bases from J, leaving 12 bases between. The CDR3 has 15 amino acids. CDR1 SGHAT and CDR2 FQNNGV come from the germline V gene. CDR3 protein: CASSLDTGSRETQYF. The DNA of the CDR3 is TGTGCCAGCAGCTTAGATACGGGTTCGAGAGAGACCCAGTACTTC. The full variable domain, with the rest looked up from reference TRBV11-2 and TRBJ2-5, is EAGVAQSPRYKIIEKRQSVAFWCNPISGHATLYWYQQILGQGPKLLIQFQNNGVVDDSQLPKDRFSAERLKGVDSTLKIQPAKLEDSAVYLCASSLDTGSRETQYFGPGTRLLVL.

The chain is built from TRBV2 and TRBJ1-2; D not resolved. CDR1 and CDR2 from the germline V gene are SNHLY and FYNNEI. The CDR3 has 14 amino acids. Trimming took 4 bases from V and 7 from J, leaving 16 bases between them. DNA of the CDR3: TGTGCCAGCAGTGCATATTCACTTTCGGGTGGCTACACCTTC. Its protein is CASSAYSLSGGYTF.

This clone was recorded a few times. The genes are TRBV6-4 and TRBJ1-5; 8 nucleotides match TRBD1. CDR3 length: 14 amino acids. Germline CDR1 reads MRHNA; CDR2 reads SNTAGT. Trimming took 4 bases from V and 2 from J; bases not matched to a gene: 1. CDR3 amino acids: CASSATGGNQPQHF. CDR3 DNA: TGTGCCAGCAGTGCGACAGGGGGCAATCAGCCCCAGCATTTT.

The count of this clone is one. The rearrangement joins TRBV7-2 to TRBJ1-1; no clear D gene. The CDR3 is 13 amino acids. The V end lost 1 base, the J end lost 3 bases, and 6 bases lay between the germline ends. In germline, CDR1 is SGHTA, CDR2 FQGNSA. CDR3 region: CASSLVPDTEAFF. In DNA form, the CDR3 reads TGTGCCAGCAGCTTAGTTCCGGACACTGAAGCTTTCTTT.

The CDR3 loop is CASSFLSGTGVSPLHF. The CDR3 nucleotides are TGTGCCAGCAGCTTTCTCTCCGGGACAGGGGTATCACCCCTCCACTTT. The gene calls are TRBV7-9 and TRBJ1-6, with TRBD1 identical over 10 bases. The J segment lost 10 bases and the V segment lost 3 bases, leaving 9 bases of the junction unmatched. The CDR3 has 16 residues. CDR1 is SEHNR and CDR2 is FQNEAQ in the germline V gene (reference sequence). Full variable domain (outside the CDR3, taken from reference TRBV7-9 and TRBJ1-6): DTGVSQNPRHKITKRGQNVTFRCDPISEHNRLYWYRQTLGQGPEFLTYFQNEAQLEKSRLLSDRFSAERPKGSFSTLEIQRTEQGDSAMYLCASSFLSGTGVSPLHFGNGTRLTVT.

V gene TRBV19 combines with J gene TRBJ2-3; maybe TRBD1 (6 bases). V was pared by 4 bases and J by 2 bases, with 10 bases between. CDR3 length: 14 amino acids. Per germline, CDR1 LNHDA and CDR2 SQIVND (reference sequence). The CDR3, as DNA: TGTGCCAGTAGTAGAAACAGGGACACAGATACGCAGTATTTT. Translating it yields CASSRNRDTDTQYF. Based on the CDR3 plus reference TRBV19 and TRBJ2-3, the full variable domain is DGGITQSPKYLFRKEGQNVTLSCEQNLNHDAMYWYRQDPGQGLRLIYYSQIVNDFQKGDIAEGYSVSREKKESFPLTVTSAQKNPTAFYLCASSRNRDTDTQYFGPGTRLTVL.

About this clone itself: Other nucleotide sequences in the sample specify the same CDR3. The chain is built from TRBV5-1 and TRBJ1-2; D ambiguous. V gave up 0 bases and J gave up 6 bases, with 6 bases separating them. Germline loops: CDR1 SGHRS, CDR2 YFSETQ. The CDR3 spans 12 residues. The CDR3 here is CASSLDRDGYTF. The CDR3 DNA reads as TGCGCCAGCAGCTTGGATCGGGATGGCTACACCTTC.

The CDR3 DNA reads as TGCGCCAGCAGCCAGGAGCTAGCGGAATACTACGAGCAGTACTTC. Its protein is CASSQELAEYYEQYF. J is TRBJ2-7 and V is TRBV4-1; TRBD2 matches at 7 bases. This CDR3 comprises 15 residues. Germline assignment: CDR1 MGHRA and CDR2 YSYEKL. After removal of 3 bases from V and 3 bases from J, the junction contained 8 bases not matched to a gene.

J is TRBJ2-7 and V is TRBV13, with a weak D call TRBD2 (6 bases). CDR3 size: 14 residues. V was pared by 2 bases and J by 4 bases, with 12 bases between. The germline CDR1 and CDR2 sequences are PRHDT and FYEKMQ (reference sequence). Here the CDR3 DNA reads TGTGCCAGCAGCTTAACAGCGGGTCCTTACGAGCAGTACTTC. As protein: CASSLTAGPYEQYF. Using reference TRBV13 and TRBJ2-7 for the parts outside the CDR3, the full variable domain is AAGVIQSPRHLIKEKRETATLKCYPIPRHDTVYWYQQGPGQDPQFLISFYEKMQSDKGSIPDRFSAQQFSDYHSELNMSSLELGDSALYFCASSLTAGPYEQYFGPGTRLTVT.

This chain connects TRBV29-1 to TRBJ1-3, with 10 bases identical to TRBD1. Unmatched junction bases numbered 3, after V lost 6 bases and J lost 4 bases. Per germline, CDR1 SQVTM and CDR2 ANQGSEA. This CDR3 comprises 13 residues. DNA for the CDR3: TGCAGCGTGACAGGGGGCGGAGGAAACACCATATATTTT. Its translation: CSVTGGGGNTIYF. Full variable domain (rest looked up from reference TRBV29-1 and TRBJ1-3): SAVISQKPSRDICQRGTSLTIQCQVDSQVTMMFWYRQQPGQSLTLIATANQGSEATYESGFVIDKFPISRPNLTFSTLTVSNMSPEDSSIYLCSVTGGGGNTIYFGEGSWLTVV.

The J gene is TRBJ2-2, the V gene TRBV27; unclear D gene. The V gene's germline CDR1 is MNHEY and CDR2 SMNVEV (reference sequence). Trimming removed 3 bases from V and 3 bases from J, with 11 bases in between. The CDR3 covers 15 residues. CDR3 coding DNA: TGTGCCAGCAGTTTGGGGATGGGATACACCGGGGAGCTGTTTTTT. It codes for CASSLGMGYTGELFF.

J is TRBJ1-4 and V is TRBV6-1; D perhaps matches TRBD1 (5 bases). Per germline, CDR1 MNHNS and CDR2 SASEGT. CDR3 length: 20 amino acids. V lost 3 bases and J 2 bases, leaving 25 bases between the germline ends. Written as DNA, the CDR3 is TGTGCCAGCAGTGATCTACCCAGCATATTCACCGGGACCACTAATGAAAAACTGTTTTTT. It encodes CASSDLPSIFTGTTNEKLFF.

V and J are TRBV29-1 and TRBJ1-1, with 10 bases that match TRBD1. The V and J ends lost 7 bases and 1 base, in that order; junction bases with no gene match: 3. Germline CDR1 reads SQVTM; CDR2 reads ANQGSEA. The CDR3 covers 13 residues. This chain's CDR3 is CSARDRGNTEAFF. In DNA, the CDR3 is TGCAGCGCTCGGGACAGGGGGAACACTGAAGCTTTCTTT.

V is TRBV5-1 and J is TRBJ2-5; 7 bases match TRBD1. The DNA end lines up better with TRBJ2-7; the J call may be wrong. This CDR3 contains 14 residues. Germline V gives CDR1 SGHRS, CDR2 YFSETQ. The CDR3 sequence: CASSPTTGSYEQYF. DNA for the CDR3: TGCGCCAGCAGCCCGACGACAGGGTCCTACGAGCAGTACTTC.

This clone was counted once. The chain links TRBV5-1 to TRBJ2-5, with 7 bases fitting TRBD1. Trimming cost V 3 bases and J 3 bases; bases outside gene matches: 5. The CDR3 sequence is 14 residues long. The V gene's germline CDR1 is SGHRS and CDR2 YFSETQ. The CDR3 loop is CASSYGTAKETQYF. CDR3 DNA sequence: TGCGCCAGCAGCTATGGGACAGCGAAAGAGACCCAGTACTTC.